This T cell receptor beta chain was found in a study of cytomegalovirus exposure and HLA in healthy donors. Study outcomes and limitations: The classifier reportedly diagnosed cytomegalovirus status with high sensitivity and specificity. One later analysis, an examination of the 120 or so validation repertoires, found that first-cohort TCR clusters tended to co-occur in them.

About this clone: Its antigen is as yet unknown.

Method: immunoSEQ multiplex PCR; TCRdb's copy keeps in-frame clones and lacks some. The data contain 260,000 or so clones, roughly 91% of them singletons. The V segment lost 2 bases and the J segment 2 bases; nucleotides outside the gene matches: 3. Germline V lookup: CDR1 SGHDT, CDR2 YYEEEE. The CDR3 covers 15 residues. This chain uses TRBV5-6 with TRBJ2-3; 9 bases match TRBD2. The TCR originated in a young woman in good health and CMV-seronegative. The specimen was PBMCs. The CDR3 spells CASSFRTSDTDTQYF. The CDR3 nucleotides are TGTGCCAGCAGCTTCAGGACTAGCGACACAGATACGCAGTATTTT.